This TCR beta chain was captured in a study of blood T cell repertoires in COVID-19. For the study at large: COVID-19 samples, acute and convalescent, were from the United States, Italy and Spain. PBMCs, B-cell-depleted T cells, or T cells were the source of the cDNA or gDNA that made up the material.

Authors' methods: Estimation of nucleated cell counts was performed using reference gene primer amplification. The assay was immunoSEQ multiplex PCR, and TCRdb's table has in-frame clones only and misses some. The V and J calls and clone size were taken over from that table, and D and trimming were inferred from the DNA. The sample lists some 670,000 clones; about nine tenths were seen once. The CDR3 runs to 16 residues. V dropped 4 bases and J dropped 4; count of bases not matched to a gene: 11. Germline CDR1 is SGHNT and CDR2 is YYREEE (reference sequence). Source material: peripheral blood. The sequence derives from a woman between 18 and 29 years old with acute or convalescent COVID-19. The chain couples TRBV5-4 to TRBJ2-5; 9 bases are a match to TRBD1. In DNA form, the CDR3 reads TGTGCCAGCAGCCGAGCACAGGGGGCGGTTCGAGAGACCCAGTACTTC. Its protein product is CASSRAQGAVRETQYF. Supplemented by reference TRBV5-4 and TRBJ2-5, the full variable domain reads ETGVTQSPTHLIKTRGQQVTLRCSSQSGHNTVSWYQQALGQGPQFIFQYYREEENGRGNFPPRFSGLQFPNYSSELNVNALELDDSALYLCASSRAQGAVRETQYFGPGTRLLVL.